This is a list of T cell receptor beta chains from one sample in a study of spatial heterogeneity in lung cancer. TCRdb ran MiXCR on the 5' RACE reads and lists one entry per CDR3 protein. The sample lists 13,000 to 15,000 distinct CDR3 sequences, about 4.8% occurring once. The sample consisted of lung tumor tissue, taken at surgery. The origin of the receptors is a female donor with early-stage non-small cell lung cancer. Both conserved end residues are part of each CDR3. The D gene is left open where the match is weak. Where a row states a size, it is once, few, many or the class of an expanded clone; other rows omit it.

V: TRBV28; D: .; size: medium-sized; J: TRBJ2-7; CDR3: CASRGPEARRVSYEQYF; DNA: TGTGCCAGCAGGGGGCCGGAGGCGAGAAGGGTTTCCTACGAGCAGTACTTC
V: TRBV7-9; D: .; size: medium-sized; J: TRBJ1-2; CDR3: CAGTRGDYGYTF; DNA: TGTGCCGGGACGAGGGGTGACTATGGCTACACCTTC
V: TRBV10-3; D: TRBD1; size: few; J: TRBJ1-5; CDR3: CAIGGDRDQPQHF; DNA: TGTGCCATCGGAGGTGACAGGGATCAGCCCCAGCATTTT
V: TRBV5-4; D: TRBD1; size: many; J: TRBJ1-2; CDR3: CASSHSTGLYGYTF; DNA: TGTGCCAGCAGCCACTCGACAGGGCTCTATGGCTACACCTTC
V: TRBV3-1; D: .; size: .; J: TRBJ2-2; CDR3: CASSRTGTTGELFF; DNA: TGTGCCAGCAGTCGTACAGGGACCACCGGGGAGCTGTTTTTT
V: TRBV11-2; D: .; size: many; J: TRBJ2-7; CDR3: CASSFAGSGSYEQYF; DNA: TGTGCCAGCAGCTTCGCGGGGAGTGGGTCCTACGAGCAGTACTTC
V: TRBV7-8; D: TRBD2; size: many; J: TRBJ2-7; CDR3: CASSQGSGGGSYEQYF; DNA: TGTGCCAGCAGCCAAGGAAGCGGGGGAGGATCCTACGAGCAGTACTTC
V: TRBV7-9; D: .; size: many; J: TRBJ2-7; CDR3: CASSFSYSVPEQYF; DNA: TGTGCCAGCAGCTTTTCATACTCGGTTCCCGAGCAGTACTTC
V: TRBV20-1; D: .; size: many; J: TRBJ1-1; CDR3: CSARDSRGAEAFF; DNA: TGCAGTGCTAGAGATAGCAGGGGTGCTGAAGCTTTCTTT
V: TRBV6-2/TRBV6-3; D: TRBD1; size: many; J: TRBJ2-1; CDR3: CASSYITDRGAQFF; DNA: TGTGCCAGCAGTTACATTACGGACAGGGGGGCGCAGTTCTTC
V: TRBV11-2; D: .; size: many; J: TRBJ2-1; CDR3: CASSLVARTLSFHEQFF; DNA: TGTGCCAGCAGCTTAGTCGCTCGAACCCTCTCCTTCCATGAGCAGTTCTTC
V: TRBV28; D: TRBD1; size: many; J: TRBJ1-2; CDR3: CASSQPGQGQRGYTF; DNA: TGTGCCAGCAGTCAGCCGGGACAGGGGCAGAGAGGCTACACCTTC
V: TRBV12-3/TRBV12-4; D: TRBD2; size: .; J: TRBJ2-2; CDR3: CASSLGLAGRNTGELFF; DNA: TGTGCCAGCAGCCTGGGACTAGCGGGGAGGAACACCGGGGAGCTGTTTTTT
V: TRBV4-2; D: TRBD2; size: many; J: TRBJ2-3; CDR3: CASSQTLAGANTDTQYF; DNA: TGTGCCAGCAGCCAAACTTTAGCGGGGGCGAACACAGATACGCAGTATTTT
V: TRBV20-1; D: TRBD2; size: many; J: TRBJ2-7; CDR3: CSARVDTSGDYEQYF; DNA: TGCAGTGCTAGAGTAGATACTAGCGGGGATTACGAGCAGTACTTC
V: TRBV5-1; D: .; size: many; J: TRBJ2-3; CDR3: CASSLGGIGTDTQYF; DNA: TGCGCCAGCAGCTTGGGTGGCATTGGCACAGATACGCAGTATTTT
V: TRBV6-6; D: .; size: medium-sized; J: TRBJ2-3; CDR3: CASSYPTATLLHTDTQYF; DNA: TGTGCCAGCAGTTACCCGACAGCGACCCTCCTGCACACAGATACGCAGTATTTT
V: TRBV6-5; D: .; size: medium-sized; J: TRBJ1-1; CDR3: CASNLRGEAFF; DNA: TGTGCCAGCAACCTAAGGGGTGAAGCTTTCTTT
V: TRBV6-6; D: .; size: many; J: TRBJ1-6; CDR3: CASNSQGSNSPLHF; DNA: TGTGCCAGCAATTCGCAGGGGTCGAATTCACCCCTCCACTTT
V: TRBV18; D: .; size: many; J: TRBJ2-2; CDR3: CANTPGTAKGELFF; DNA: TGTGCCAATACACCCGGGACCGCCAAGGGGGAGCTGTTTTTT
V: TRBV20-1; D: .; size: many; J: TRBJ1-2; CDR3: CSARVTGYGGYTF; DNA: TGCAGTGCTAGAGTCACAGGGTACGGTGGCTACACCTTC
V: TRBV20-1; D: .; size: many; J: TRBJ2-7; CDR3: CSAPPRPQSYEQYF; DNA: TGCAGTGCTCCCCCGCGCCCGCAATCCTACGAGCAGTACTTC
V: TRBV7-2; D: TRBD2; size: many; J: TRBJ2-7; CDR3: CASSSREGPYEQYF; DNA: TGTGCCAGCAGCTCCCGGGAGGGCCCCTACGAGCAGTACTTC
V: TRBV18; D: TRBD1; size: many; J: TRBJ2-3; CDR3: CASSAMTGADTQYF; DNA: TGTGCCAGCTCAGCCATGACAGGGGCAGATACGCAGTATTTT
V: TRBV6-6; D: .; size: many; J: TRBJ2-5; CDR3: CASSYLSPGLGNQETQYF; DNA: TGTGCCAGCAGTTACCTTTCACCGGGACTGGGGAACCAAGAGACCCAGTACTTC
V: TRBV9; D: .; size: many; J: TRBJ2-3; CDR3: CASGMRDRTSDTQYF; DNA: TGTGCCAGCGGTATGCGGGACAGAACGTCAGATACGCAGTATTTT
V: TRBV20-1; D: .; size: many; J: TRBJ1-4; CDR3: CSARRGTNEKLFF; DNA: TGCAGTGCTAGAAGGGGAACTAATGAAAAACTGTTTTTT